This T cell receptor beta chain was profiled in a study of cytomegalovirus exposure and HLA in healthy donors (dated by TCRdb to about 2017). Regarding the study in general: A later analysis indicated that the 130 or so validation repertoires were generated on the platform also employed for the 700 or so repertoires of the first cohort. To predict cytomegalovirus infection status, the study brought together high-throughput TCR immunosequencing, statistical association of individual TCRs with disease status, and machine learning. The aim of the study was to test whether cataloging public T cell receptors could identify signatures of past pathogen exposure. Besides the first cohort of 500 to 700 subjects, a separate validation cohort made up of some 110 different subjects was used. Overall results and qualifications from the work: Of the cluster scores, around 95% were above 0 in a later analysis, which found that TCRs clustered in the first cohort also tended to co-occur in the 120 or so validation repertoires. While some public TCRs were present in many individuals, most TCR sequences turned up only very rarely across donors. In vitro tests confirmed that a few of the cytomegalovirus-associated TCR beta chains recognize cytomegalovirus antigens. A later analysis had no HLA typing for the validation cohort, so co-occurrence there was scored across all 130 or so repertoires. Cytomegalovirus status was reported to be diagnosed by the classifier with high specificity and sensitivity in both the original and validation cohorts. The authors suggested that the approach could potentially be extended to other disease states and immunological phenotypes. A total of fewer than 200 TCR beta chains were listed by the study as associated with cytomegalovirus.

The donors belonged to the validation cohort of 90 to 150 subjects, which was separate from the approximately 700-subject first cohort. Trimming leaves V shorter by 5 bases and J shorter by 7 bases, with the junction holding 13 bases beyond the gene matches. CDR1 and CDR2 are read off the germline V gene as MDHEN and SYDVKM. The CDR3 measures 15 amino acids from cysteine to phenylalanine. CDR3 DNA is the only sequence kept; it has 45 bases, read in frame from the first base. The library came from the immunoSEQ multiplex PCR assay. The study's processing was this. A statistical classification framework was built to diagnose cytomegalovirus status from the catalog of TCR beta chain sequences. Entries here come from immuneACCESS through TCRdb and include only in-frame sequences with V and J called. Some clones fail to appear in such tables; in the studies checked, an unresolved V gene covers under half of the shortfall, and the cause of the remainder is unknown. The V and J calls and clone size were taken over from that table, and D and trimming were inferred from the DNA. Across this sample there are over 200,000 clones, with about 86% seen only once. About 2.7% of the sample comes from the top ten.

On this clone itself: What antigen it recognizes has not been identified. No much larger clone exists at a distance of one base, and base qualities are not known.

In this chain, TRBV28 is recombined with TRBJ1-2; a stretch of 7 junction bases matches TRBD1. Sequenced: PBMCs. This clonotype was sampled from a woman younger than 30 in good health and CMV-seronegative. CDR3 region: CASSLGFRGLGGYTF. The DNA reads TGTGCCAGCAGTCTGGGGTTCAGGGGGTTGGGTGGCTACACCTTC.